These T cell receptor beta chains were read from a single sample in a study of blood T cell repertoires in COVID-19. Assay: immunoSEQ multiplex PCR; the TCRdb copy retains only in-frame clones and omits some. The table lists approximately 250,000 clones, 84% of them singletons, with under 4.5% in the top ten. Sequenced sample: PBMCs or T cells enriched from blood (not recorded which). These receptors originate from a man aged 25 to 40 with acute COVID-19. The CDR3 runs from the conserved cysteine through the conserved F or W. The order of the fields is V gene, clone size, J gene, D gene, CDR3 DNA, CDR3 protein. D genes are given only for firm matches. A clone size is listed for some rows: how often the clone was seen (once, few, many), or a class if it is expanded.

v_gene: TRBV3-1/TRBV3-2; abundance: -; j_gene: TRBJ1-1; d_gene: TRBD1; CDR3nt: TGTGCCAGCACCAGACAGGGTGGGTCTGGGGCTTTCTTT; CDR3aa: CASTRQGGSGAFF
v_gene: TRBV13; abundance: once; j_gene: TRBJ2-1; d_gene: -; CDR3nt: TGTGCCAGCAGCCCCCAGGGGCTAGCGGCGTATGAGCAGTTCTTC; CDR3aa: CASSPQGLAAYEQFF
v_gene: TRBV24-1; abundance: -; j_gene: TRBJ2-2; d_gene: -; CDR3nt: TGTGCCACCAGACAGCAGGGTATCACCGGGGAGCTGTTTTTT; CDR3aa: CATRQQGITGELFF
v_gene: TRBV11-2; abundance: -; j_gene: TRBJ2-3; d_gene: TRBD2; CDR3nt: TGTGCCAGCAGCTTAGAGGGGTATAGCGGGATTTTCCTTGGGACGCAGTATTTT; CDR3aa: CASSLEGYSGIFLGTQYF
v_gene: TRBV27; abundance: -; j_gene: TRBJ2-5; d_gene: TRBD2; CDR3nt: TGTGCCAGCAGTGGTAGCGGGAGTTATGAGACCCAGTACTTC; CDR3aa: CASSGSGSYETQYF
v_gene: TRBV5-1; abundance: -; j_gene: TRBJ2-3; d_gene: -; CDR3nt: TGCGCCAGCAGCTTGGCGGGGGCAGATACGCAGTATTTT; CDR3aa: CASSLAGADTQYF
v_gene: TRBV5-1; abundance: -; j_gene: TRBJ1-1; d_gene: -; CDR3nt: TGTGCCAGCAGCAACGGACAAGGTACAAGAAACACTGAAGCTTTCTTT; CDR3aa: CASSNGQGTRNTEAFF
v_gene: TRBV28; abundance: -; j_gene: TRBJ1-5; d_gene: TRBD1; CDR3nt: TGTGCCAGCAGACCCGGACAGGGTAGTCAGCCCCAGCATTTT; CDR3aa: CASRPGQGSQPQHF
v_gene: TRBV9; abundance: -; j_gene: TRBJ1-2; d_gene: -; CDR3nt: TGTGCCAGCACCGACCCTAGAGCAGGGGAGAACTATGGCTACACCTTC; CDR3aa: CASTDPRAGENYGYTF
v_gene: TRBV7-9; abundance: -; j_gene: TRBJ2-1; d_gene: TRBD2; CDR3nt: TGTGCCGCCATAGCGGGAAATGAGCAGTTCTTC; CDR3aa: CAAIAGNEQFF
v_gene: TRBV19; abundance: -; j_gene: TRBJ2-2; d_gene: -; CDR3nt: TGTGCCAGTAGCCACAGGTGGGGGCGGGCCGGGGAGCTGTTTTTT; CDR3aa: CASSHRWGRAGELFF
v_gene: TRBV18; abundance: -; j_gene: TRBJ2-1; d_gene: TRBD1; CDR3nt: TGTGCCAGCTCACCACTCGGACAGGGGATAAGCAATGAGCAGTTCTTC; CDR3aa: CASSPLGQGISNEQFF
v_gene: TRBV3-1/TRBV3-2; abundance: -; j_gene: TRBJ2-1; d_gene: TRBD2; CDR3nt: TGTGCCAGCAGCACACGGACTAGCAGGTACAATGAGCAGTTCTTC; CDR3aa: CASSTRTSRYNEQFF
v_gene: TRBV18; abundance: -; j_gene: TRBJ1-3; d_gene: -; CDR3nt: TGTGCCAGCTCACAACAGGGATCTGGAAACACCATATATTTT; CDR3aa: CASSQQGSGNTIYF
v_gene: TRBV19; abundance: -; j_gene: TRBJ2-2; d_gene: -; CDR3nt: TGTGCCAGTAGTAGGGCTACAGCGAACACCGGGGAGCTGTTTTTT; CDR3aa: CASSRATANTGELFF
v_gene: TRBV30; abundance: -; j_gene: TRBJ2-6; d_gene: -; CDR3nt: TGTGCCTGGAGTGTTGCACTCGCGGGGCTTGCTGGGGCCAACGTCCTGACTTTC; CDR3aa: CAWSVALAGLAGANVLTF
v_gene: TRBV5-5; abundance: -; j_gene: TRBJ1-4; d_gene: -; CDR3nt: TGTGCCAGCAGCTCCTTCCCCAATGAAAAACTGTTTTTT; CDR3aa: CASSSFPNEKLFF
v_gene: TRBV6-4; abundance: -; j_gene: TRBJ1-5; d_gene: -; CDR3nt: TGTGCCAGCGGGGAAGCAGGGGAGGGTCAGCCCCAGCATTTT; CDR3aa: CASGEAGEGQPQHF
v_gene: TRBV3-1/TRBV3-2; abundance: -; j_gene: TRBJ1-3; d_gene: -; CDR3nt: TGTGCCAGCAGCCAAGATCAGGGATCGGGAAACACCATATATTTT; CDR3aa: CASSQDQGSGNTIYF
v_gene: TRBV7-7; abundance: -; j_gene: TRBJ2-1; d_gene: TRBD1; CDR3nt: TGTGCCAGCAGCTTGGACAGGGTAGGCAATGAGCAGTTCTTC; CDR3aa: CASSLDRVGNEQFF
v_gene: TRBV9; abundance: -; j_gene: TRBJ2-3; d_gene: -; CDR3nt: TGTGCCAGCAGCGTAGCTACTGGGGGGACAGATACGCAGTATTTT; CDR3aa: CASSVATGGTDTQYF
v_gene: TRBV10-1; abundance: -; j_gene: TRBJ1-3; d_gene: -; CDR3nt: TGCGCCAGCAGCCCTGGGCCAGGAAACACCATATATTTT; CDR3aa: CASSPGPGNTIYF
v_gene: TRBV5-5; abundance: -; j_gene: TRBJ1-2; d_gene: -; CDR3nt: TGTGCCAGCAGCCCTGGAGGGGTTTTCGGCTATGGCTACACCTTC; CDR3aa: CASSPGGVFGYGYTF
v_gene: TRBV11-2; abundance: -; j_gene: TRBJ1-3; d_gene: -; CDR3nt: TGTGCCAGCAGCCAGGGACATAGGCCTGGAAACACCATATATTTT; CDR3aa: CASSQGHRPGNTIYF
v_gene: TRBV15; abundance: -; j_gene: TRBJ1-3; d_gene: -; CDR3nt: TGTGCCACCAGCAGAGGAGACAGGAGCTCTGGAAACACCATATATTTT; CDR3aa: CATSRGDRSSGNTIYF
v_gene: TRBV4-1; abundance: -; j_gene: TRBJ1-4; d_gene: -; CDR3nt: TGCGCCAGCAGCCAGGGCGAAAGAGAACTGTTTTTT; CDR3aa: CASSQGERELFF
v_gene: TRBV30; abundance: -; j_gene: TRBJ1-6; d_gene: -; CDR3nt: TGTGCCTGGAGTGTATTGGGTAGGAGCTTTAATTCACCCCTCCACTTT; CDR3aa: CAWSVLGRSFNSPLHF
v_gene: TRBV19; abundance: -; j_gene: TRBJ2-1; d_gene: TRBD2; CDR3nt: TGTGCCAGTAGTATAGGACTAGCGGATTACAATGAGCAGTTCTTC; CDR3aa: CASSIGLADYNEQFF
v_gene: TRBV2; abundance: -; j_gene: TRBJ1-1; d_gene: -; CDR3nt: TGTGCCAGCAGGGTAGAGAACACTGAAGCTTTCTTT; CDR3aa: CASRVENTEAFF
v_gene: TRBV4-1; abundance: -; j_gene: TRBJ1-5; d_gene: TRBD1; CDR3nt: TGCGCCAGCAGCCAGTTGACAGGGTGGACAGATCAGCCCCAGCATTTT; CDR3aa: CASSQLTGWTDQPQHF
v_gene: TRBV15; abundance: once; j_gene: TRBJ1-1; d_gene: TRBD1; CDR3nt: TGTGCCACCAGCAGAGGACGTGACAGGGGGAACACTGAAGCTTTCTTT; CDR3aa: CATSRGRDRGNTEAFF
v_gene: TRBV29-1; abundance: -; j_gene: TRBJ1-1; d_gene: -; CDR3nt: TGCAGCGTTTATCGAGGGGGGGTAGGTGAAGCTTTCTTT; CDR3aa: CSVYRGGVGEAFF
v_gene: TRBV6-5; abundance: -; j_gene: TRBJ1-3; d_gene: -; CDR3nt: TGTGCCAGTTGTTCGCCGAGCACCATATATTTT; CDR3aa: CASCSPSTIYF
v_gene: TRBV28; abundance: -; j_gene: TRBJ1-2; d_gene: TRBD1; CDR3nt: TGTGCCAGCAGTTCCACCGGACAGGGGGGGTATGGCTACACCTTC; CDR3aa: CASSSTGQGGYGYTF
v_gene: TRBV6-4; abundance: few; j_gene: TRBJ2-2; d_gene: -; CDR3nt: TGTGCCAGCAGTGTCGACAGCCTAGAGACCGGGGAGCTGTTTTTT; CDR3aa: CASSVDSLETGELFF
v_gene: TRBV10-3; abundance: -; j_gene: TRBJ2-3; d_gene: TRBD2; CDR3nt: TGTGCCATCAGGACCGGGACTAGCGGAAGTAGCACAGATACGCAGTATTTT; CDR3aa: CAIRTGTSGSSTDTQYF
v_gene: TRBV19; abundance: -; j_gene: TRBJ1-2; d_gene: -; CDR3nt: TGTGCCAGTAGTACCAAGAGGAAAGGAAATGGCTACACCTTC; CDR3aa: CASSTKRKGNGYTF
v_gene: TRBV7-6; abundance: -; j_gene: TRBJ2-2; d_gene: -; CDR3nt: TGTGCCAGCAGCTTATGTGGGGCATGTACCGGGGAGCTGTTTTTT; CDR3aa: CASSLCGACTGELFF
v_gene: TRBV6-5; abundance: -; j_gene: TRBJ1-2; d_gene: TRBD1; CDR3nt: TGTGCCAGCAGCACCGGGACAGGGTATGGCTACACCTTC; CDR3aa: CASSTGTGYGYTF